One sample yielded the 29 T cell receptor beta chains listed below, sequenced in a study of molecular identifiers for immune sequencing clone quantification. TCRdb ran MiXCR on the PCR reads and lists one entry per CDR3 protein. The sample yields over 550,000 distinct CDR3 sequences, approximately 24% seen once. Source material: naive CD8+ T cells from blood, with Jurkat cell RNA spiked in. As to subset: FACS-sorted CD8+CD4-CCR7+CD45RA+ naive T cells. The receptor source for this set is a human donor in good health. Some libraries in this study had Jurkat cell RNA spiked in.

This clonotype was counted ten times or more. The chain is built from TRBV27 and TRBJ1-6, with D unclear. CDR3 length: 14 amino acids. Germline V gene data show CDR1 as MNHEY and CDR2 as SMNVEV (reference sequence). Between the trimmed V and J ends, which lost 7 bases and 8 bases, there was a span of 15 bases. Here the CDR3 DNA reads TGTGCCAGCACCCAAACCATAGCCCATTCACCCCTCCACTTT. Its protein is CASTQTIAHSPLHF.

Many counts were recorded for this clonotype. CDR3: CASSQFGRTSTDTQYF. The CDR3 DNA reads as TGTGCCAGCAGCCAATTCGGACGTACTAGCACAGATACGCAGTATTTT. V is TRBV7-9 and J is TRBJ2-3; unclear D gene. Germline assignment: CDR1 SEHNR and CDR2 FQNEAQ (reference sequence). The CDR3 is 16 residues long. Deletions cut 5 bases from V and 0 bases from J, with 15 bases between.

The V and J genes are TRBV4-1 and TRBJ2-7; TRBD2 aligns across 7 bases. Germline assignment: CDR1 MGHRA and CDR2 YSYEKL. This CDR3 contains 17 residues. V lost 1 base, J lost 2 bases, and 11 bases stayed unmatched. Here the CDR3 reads CASSQGPGGRIAYEQYF. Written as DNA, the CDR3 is TGCGCCAGCAGCCAAGGACCAGGCGGGAGAATCGCCTACGAGCAGTACTTC.

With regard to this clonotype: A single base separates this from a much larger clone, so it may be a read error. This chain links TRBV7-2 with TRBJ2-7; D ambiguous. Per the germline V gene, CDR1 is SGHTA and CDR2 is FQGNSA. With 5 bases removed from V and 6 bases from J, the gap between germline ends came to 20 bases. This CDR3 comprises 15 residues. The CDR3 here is CASSQRDPQSPEQYF. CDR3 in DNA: TGTGCCAGCAGCCAAAGGGATCCCCAGAGTCCCGAGCAGTACTTC.

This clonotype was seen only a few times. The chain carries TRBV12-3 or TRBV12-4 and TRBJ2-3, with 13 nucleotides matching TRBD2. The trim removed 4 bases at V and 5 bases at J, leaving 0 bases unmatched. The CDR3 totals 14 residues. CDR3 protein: CASSWTSGRDTQYF. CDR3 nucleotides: TGTGCCAGCAGTTGGACTAGCGGGAGAGATACGCAGTATTTT.

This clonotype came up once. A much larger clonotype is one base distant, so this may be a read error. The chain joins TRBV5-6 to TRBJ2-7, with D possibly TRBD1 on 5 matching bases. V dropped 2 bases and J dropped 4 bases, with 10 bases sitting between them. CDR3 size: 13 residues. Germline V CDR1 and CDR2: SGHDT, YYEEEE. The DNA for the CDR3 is TGTGCCAGCAGCTTAGGGGTACGATACGAGCAGTACTTC. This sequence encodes CASSLGVRYEQYF.

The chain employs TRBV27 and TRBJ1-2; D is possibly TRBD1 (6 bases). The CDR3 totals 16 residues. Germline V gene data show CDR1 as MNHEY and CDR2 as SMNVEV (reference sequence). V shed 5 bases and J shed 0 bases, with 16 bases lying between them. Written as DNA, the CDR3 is TGTGCCAGCAGTCCGGACAGTGGATATGCTAACTATGGCTACACCTTC. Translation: CASSPDSGYANYGYTF.

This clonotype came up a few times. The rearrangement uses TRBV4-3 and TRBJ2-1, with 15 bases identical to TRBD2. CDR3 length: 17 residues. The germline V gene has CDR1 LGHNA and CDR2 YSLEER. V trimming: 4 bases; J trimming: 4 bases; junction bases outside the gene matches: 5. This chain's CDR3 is CASSLRTSGGDYNEQFF. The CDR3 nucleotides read TGCGCCAGCAGCCTCCGGACTAGCGGGGGGGATTACAATGAGCAGTTCTTC.

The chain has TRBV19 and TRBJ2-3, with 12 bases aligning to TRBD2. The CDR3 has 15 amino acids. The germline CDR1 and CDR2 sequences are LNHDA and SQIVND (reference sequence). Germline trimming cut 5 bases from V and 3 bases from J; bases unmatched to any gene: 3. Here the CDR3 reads CASSLAGGVTDTQYF. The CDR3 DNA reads TGTGCCAGTAGTCTAGCGGGGGGGGTGACAGATACGCAGTATTTT.

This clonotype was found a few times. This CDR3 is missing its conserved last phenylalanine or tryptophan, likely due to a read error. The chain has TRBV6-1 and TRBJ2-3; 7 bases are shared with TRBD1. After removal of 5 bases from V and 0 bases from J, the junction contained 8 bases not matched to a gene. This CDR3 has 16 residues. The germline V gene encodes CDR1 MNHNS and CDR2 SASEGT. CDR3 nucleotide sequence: TGTGCCAGCAGTACCCACCGGGACAGAAGCACAGATACGCAGTATTCT. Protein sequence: CASSTHRDRSTDTQYS.

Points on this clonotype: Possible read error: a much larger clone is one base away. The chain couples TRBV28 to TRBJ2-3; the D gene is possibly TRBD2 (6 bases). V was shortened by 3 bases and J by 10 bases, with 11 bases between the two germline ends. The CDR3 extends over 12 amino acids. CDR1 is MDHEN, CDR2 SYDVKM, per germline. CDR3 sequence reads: CASSLEGLAQYF. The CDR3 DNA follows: TGTGCCAGCAGTTTGGAGGGATTGGCGCAGTATTTT.

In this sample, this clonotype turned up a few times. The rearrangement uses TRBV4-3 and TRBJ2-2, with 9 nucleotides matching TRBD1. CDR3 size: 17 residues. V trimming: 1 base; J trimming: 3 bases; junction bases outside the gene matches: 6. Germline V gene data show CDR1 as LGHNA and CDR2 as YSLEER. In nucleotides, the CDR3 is TGCGCCAGCAGCCAAGGAAGACAGGGGGTATACACCGGGGAGCTGTTTTTT. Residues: CASSQGRQGVYTGELFF.

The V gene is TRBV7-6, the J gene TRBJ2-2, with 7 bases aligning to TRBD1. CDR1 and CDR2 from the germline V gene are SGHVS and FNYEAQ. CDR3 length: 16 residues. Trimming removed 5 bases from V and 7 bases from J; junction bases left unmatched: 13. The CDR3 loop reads CASSQEGQVIFGELFF. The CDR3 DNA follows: TGTGCCAGCAGCCAGGAAGGACAGGTTATCTTCGGGGAGCTGTTTTTT.

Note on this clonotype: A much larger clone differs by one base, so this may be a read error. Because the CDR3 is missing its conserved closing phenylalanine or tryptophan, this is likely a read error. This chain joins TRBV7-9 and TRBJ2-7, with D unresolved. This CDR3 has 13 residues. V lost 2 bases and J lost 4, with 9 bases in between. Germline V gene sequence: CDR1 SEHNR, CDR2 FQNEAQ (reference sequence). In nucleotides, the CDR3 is TGTGCCAGCAGCTTACCCGCCCATTACGAGCAGTACCTC. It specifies CASSLPAHYEQYL.

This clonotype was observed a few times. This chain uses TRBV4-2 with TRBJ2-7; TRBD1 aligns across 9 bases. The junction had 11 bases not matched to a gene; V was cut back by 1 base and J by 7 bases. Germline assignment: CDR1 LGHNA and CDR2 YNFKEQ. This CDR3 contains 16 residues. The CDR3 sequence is CASSQAGVQGAQEQYF. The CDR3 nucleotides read TGTGCCAGCAGCCAAGCTGGGGTACAGGGGGCGCAAGAGCAGTACTTC.

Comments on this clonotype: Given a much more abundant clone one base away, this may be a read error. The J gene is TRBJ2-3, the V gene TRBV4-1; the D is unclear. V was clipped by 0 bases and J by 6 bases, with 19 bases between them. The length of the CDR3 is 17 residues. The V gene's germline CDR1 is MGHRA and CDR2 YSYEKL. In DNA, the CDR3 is TGCGCCAGCAGCCAAGATGGCGGCTCCATTTTTCCTGATACGCAGTATTTT. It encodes CASSQDGGSIFPDTQYF.

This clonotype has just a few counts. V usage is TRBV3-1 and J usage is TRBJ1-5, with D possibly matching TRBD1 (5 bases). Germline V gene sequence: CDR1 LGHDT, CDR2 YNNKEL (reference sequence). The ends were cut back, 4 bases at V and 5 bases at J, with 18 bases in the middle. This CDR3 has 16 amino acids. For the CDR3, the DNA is TGTGCCAGCAGCCGGGGGAAAAAAGGGCCCCATCAGCCCCAGCATTTT. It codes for CASSRGKKGPHQPQHF.

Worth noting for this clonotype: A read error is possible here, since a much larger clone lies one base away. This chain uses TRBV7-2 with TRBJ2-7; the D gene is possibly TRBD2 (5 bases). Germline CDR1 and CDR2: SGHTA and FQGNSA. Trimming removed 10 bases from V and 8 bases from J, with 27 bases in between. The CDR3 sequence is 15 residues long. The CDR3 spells CATQDAAAGRYKQYF. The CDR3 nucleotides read TGTGCCACCCAAGACGCGGCGGCGGGTAGGTACAAGCAGTACTTC.

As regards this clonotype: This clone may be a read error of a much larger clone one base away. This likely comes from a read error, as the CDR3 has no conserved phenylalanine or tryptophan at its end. CDR3 nucleotide sequence: TGTGCCAGCAGTGATCGGGCTAGCGGGAGCTACGAGACCCAGTACTTA. Residues: CASSDRASGSYETQYL. V usage is TRBV2 and J usage is TRBJ2-5; 10 bases fit TRBD2. The length of the CDR3 is 16 residues. Per germline, CDR1 SNHLY and CDR2 FYNNEI. V shed 3 bases and J 5 bases; nucleotides not matched to a gene: 9.

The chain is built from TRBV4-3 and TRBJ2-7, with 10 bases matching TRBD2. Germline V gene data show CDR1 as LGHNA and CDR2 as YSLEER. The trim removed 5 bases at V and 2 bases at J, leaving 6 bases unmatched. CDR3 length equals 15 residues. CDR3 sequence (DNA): TGCGCCAGCAGCACAGAGCGGGAGGGCCCCTACGAGCAGTACTTC. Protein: CASSTEREGPYEQYF.

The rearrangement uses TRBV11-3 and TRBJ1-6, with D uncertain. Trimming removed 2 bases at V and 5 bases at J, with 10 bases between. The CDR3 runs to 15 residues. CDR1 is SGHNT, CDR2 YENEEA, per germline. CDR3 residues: CASSLPRYNNSPLHF. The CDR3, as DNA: TGTGCCAGCAGCTTACCTCGGTACAATAATTCACCCCTCCACTTT.

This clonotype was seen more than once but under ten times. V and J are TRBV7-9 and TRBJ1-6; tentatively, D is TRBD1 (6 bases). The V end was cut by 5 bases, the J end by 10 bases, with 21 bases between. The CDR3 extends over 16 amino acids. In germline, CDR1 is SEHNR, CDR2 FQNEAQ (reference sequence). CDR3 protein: CASSPAEQGTLSPLHF. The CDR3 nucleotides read TGTGCCAGCAGCCCAGCAGAGCAGGGGACCCTCTCACCCCTCCACTTT.

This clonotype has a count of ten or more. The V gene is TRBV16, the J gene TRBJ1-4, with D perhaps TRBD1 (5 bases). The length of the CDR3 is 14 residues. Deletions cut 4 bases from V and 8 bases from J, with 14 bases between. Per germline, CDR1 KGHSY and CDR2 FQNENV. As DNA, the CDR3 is TGTGCCAGCAGCCGCAGGGAAGGCGAGGAAAAACTGTTTTTT. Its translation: CASSRREGEEKLFF. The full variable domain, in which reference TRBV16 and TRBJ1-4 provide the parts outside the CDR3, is GEEVAQTPKHLVRGEGQKAKLYCAPIKGHSYVFWYQQVLKNEFKFLISFQNENVFDETGMPKERFSAKCLPNSPCSLEIQATKLEDSAVYFCASSRREGEEKLFFGSGTQLSVL.

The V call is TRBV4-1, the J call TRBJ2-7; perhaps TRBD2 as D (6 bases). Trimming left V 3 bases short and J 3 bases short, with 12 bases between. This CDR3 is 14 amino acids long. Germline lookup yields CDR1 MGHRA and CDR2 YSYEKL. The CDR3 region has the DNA TGCGCCAGCAGCCAGTTGACTAGTAACTACGAGCAGTACTTC. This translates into CASSQLTSNYEQYF.

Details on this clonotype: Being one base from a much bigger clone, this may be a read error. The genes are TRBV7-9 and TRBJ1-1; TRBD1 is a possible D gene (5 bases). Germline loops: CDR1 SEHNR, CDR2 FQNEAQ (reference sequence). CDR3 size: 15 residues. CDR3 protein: CASSSSQGRNIEAFF. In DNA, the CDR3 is TGTGCCAGCAGCTCTTCGCAGGGAAGGAACATTGAAGCTTTCTTT.

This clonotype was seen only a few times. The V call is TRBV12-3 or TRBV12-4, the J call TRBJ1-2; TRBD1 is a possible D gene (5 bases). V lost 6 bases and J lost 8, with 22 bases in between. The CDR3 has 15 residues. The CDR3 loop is CASRAGLGVSEGYTF. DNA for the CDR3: TGTGCCAGCAGGGCCGGGTTGGGGGTGTCTGAAGGCTACACCTTC.

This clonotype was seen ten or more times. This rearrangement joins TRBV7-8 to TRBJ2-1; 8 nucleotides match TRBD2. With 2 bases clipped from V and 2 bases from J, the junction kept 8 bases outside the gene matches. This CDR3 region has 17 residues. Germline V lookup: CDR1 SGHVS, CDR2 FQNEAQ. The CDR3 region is CASSLIPTSGTYNEQFF. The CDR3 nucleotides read TGTGCCAGCAGCTTAATCCCAACTAGCGGAACCTACAATGAGCAGTTCTTC.

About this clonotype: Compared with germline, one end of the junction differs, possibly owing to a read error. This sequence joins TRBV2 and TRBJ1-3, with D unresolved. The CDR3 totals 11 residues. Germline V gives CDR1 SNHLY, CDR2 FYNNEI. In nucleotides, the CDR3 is TGTGCCAGCAGTGAAACGAGTGTTTCCTGTTTT. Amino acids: CASSETSVSCF.

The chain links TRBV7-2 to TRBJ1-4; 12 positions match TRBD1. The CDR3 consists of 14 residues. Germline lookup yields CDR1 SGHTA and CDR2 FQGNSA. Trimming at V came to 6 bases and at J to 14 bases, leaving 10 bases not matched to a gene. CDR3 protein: CASSSPGTGGRLFF. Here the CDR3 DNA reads TGTGCCAGCAGTTCTCCCGGGACAGGGGGCAGGCTGTTTTTT. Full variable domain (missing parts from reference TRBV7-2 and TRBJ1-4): GAGVSQSPSNKVTEKGKDVELRCDPISGHTALYWYRQSLGQGLEFLIYFQGNSAPDKSGLPSDRFSAERTGGSVSTLTIQRTQQEDSAVYLCASSSPGTGGRLFFGSGTQLSVL.